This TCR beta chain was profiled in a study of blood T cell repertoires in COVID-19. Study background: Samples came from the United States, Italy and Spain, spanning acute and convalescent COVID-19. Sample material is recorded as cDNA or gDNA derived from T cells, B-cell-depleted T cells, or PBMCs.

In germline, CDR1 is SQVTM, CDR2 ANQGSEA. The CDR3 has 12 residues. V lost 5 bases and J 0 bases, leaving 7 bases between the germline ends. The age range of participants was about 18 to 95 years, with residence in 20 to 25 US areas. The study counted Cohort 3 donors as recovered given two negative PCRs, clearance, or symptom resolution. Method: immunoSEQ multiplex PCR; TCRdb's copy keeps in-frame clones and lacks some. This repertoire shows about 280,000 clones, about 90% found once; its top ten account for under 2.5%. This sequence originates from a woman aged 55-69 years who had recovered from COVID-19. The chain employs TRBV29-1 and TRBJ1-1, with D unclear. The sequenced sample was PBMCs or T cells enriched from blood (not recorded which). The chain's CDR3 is CSVPPMNTEAFF. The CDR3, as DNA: TGCAGCGTTCCCCCTATGAACACTGAAGCTTTCTTT. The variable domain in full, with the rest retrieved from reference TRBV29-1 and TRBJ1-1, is SAVISQKPSRDICQRGTSLTIQCQVDSQVTMMFWYRQQPGQSLTLIATANQGSEATYESGFVIDKFPISRPNLTFSTLTVSNMSPEDSSIYLCSVPPMNTEAFFGQGTRLTVV.